The 2 T cell receptor beta chains below all came from one sample that was sequenced in a study of cytomegalovirus exposure and HLA in healthy donors. Both 60 Vbeta primers and 13 Jbeta primers went into the PCR. This table comes from immunoSEQ multiplex PCR, and its TCRdb copy is limited to in-frame clones, with some not included. The data show 85,000 to 95,000 clones, roughly three fifths seen once. The sequenced sample consisted of PBMCs. The receptors derive from a woman aged 30 to 39 in good health and CMV-seronegative.

The gene calls are TRBV28 and TRBJ2-3; 7 nucleotides match TRBD1. Germline values: CDR1 MDHEN, CDR2 SYDVKM. The CDR3 totals 15 residues. V gave up 1 base and J gave up 3 bases; unmatched junction bases: 4. The CDR3 nucleotides read TGTGCCAGCAGTTTATCTGACAGGGCGACAGATACGCAGTATTTT. Translated, it gives CASSLSDRATDTQYF.

This chain uses TRBV2 with TRBJ1-3; tentative D call: TRBD1 (6 bases). Trimming removed 6 bases from V and 8 bases from J, with 20 bases in between. Germline CDR1 and CDR2: SNHLY and FYNNEI. The CDR3 extends over 15 amino acids. CDR3 coding DNA: TGTGCCAGCAGGGAAACTCAGGGGATTGTGGACACCATATATTTT. This sequence encodes CASRETQGIVDTIYF. The full variable domain, its missing parts supplied by reference TRBV2 and TRBJ1-3, is EPEVTQTPSHQVTQMGQEVILRCVPISNHLYFYWYRQILGQKVEFLVSFYNNEISEKSEIFDDQFSVERPDGSNFTLKIRSTKLEDSAMYFCASRETQGIVDTIYFGEGSWLTVV.